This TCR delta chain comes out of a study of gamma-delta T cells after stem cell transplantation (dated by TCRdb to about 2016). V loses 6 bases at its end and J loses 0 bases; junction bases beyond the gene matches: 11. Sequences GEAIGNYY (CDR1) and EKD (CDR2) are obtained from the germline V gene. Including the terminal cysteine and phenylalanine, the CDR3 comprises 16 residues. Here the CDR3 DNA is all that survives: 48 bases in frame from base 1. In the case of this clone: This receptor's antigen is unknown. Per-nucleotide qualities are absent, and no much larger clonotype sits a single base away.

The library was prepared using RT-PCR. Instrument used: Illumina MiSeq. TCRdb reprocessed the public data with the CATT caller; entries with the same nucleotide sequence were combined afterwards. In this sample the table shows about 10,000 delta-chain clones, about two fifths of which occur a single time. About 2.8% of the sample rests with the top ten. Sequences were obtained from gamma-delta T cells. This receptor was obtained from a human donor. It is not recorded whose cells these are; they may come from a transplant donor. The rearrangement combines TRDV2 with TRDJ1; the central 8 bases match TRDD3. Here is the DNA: TGTGCCTGTCAGGCCACTGGGGGCTATTACACCGATAAACTCATCTTT. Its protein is CACQATGGYYTDKLIF.